These 18 T cell receptor beta chains share one sample of origin, sequenced in a study of cytomegalovirus exposure and HLA in healthy donors. Both 60 Vbeta primers and 13 Jbeta primers went into the PCR. Measured with immunoSEQ multiplex PCR; TCRdb has only the in-frame clones, and not every one. The sample records 200,000 or so clones, 77% being singletons. Sequenced material: PBMCs. The receptors were gathered from a young woman in good health and CMV-seropositive.

V and J are TRBV4-1 and TRBJ1-1; 10 bases are shared with TRBD1. The V gene's germline CDR1 is MGHRA and CDR2 YSYEKL. Trimming removed 1 base from V and 3 bases from J; junction bases left unmatched: 8. The CDR3 covers 17 residues. The CDR3 here is CASSQGTGGFLYTEAFF. CDR3 nucleotide sequence: TGCGCCAGCAGCCAAGGGACAGGGGGGTTTTTGTACACTGAAGCTTTCTTT.

CDR3 in DNA: TGTGCCAGCAGCCCGGCCCCCACTAAGGCCAACTATGGCTACACCTTC. Protein: CASSPAPTKANYGYTF. This sequence joins TRBV5-4 and TRBJ1-2; D not resolved. There are 16 residues in the CDR3. Between the trimmed V and J ends, which lost 4 bases and 2 bases, there was a span of 18 bases. Per germline, CDR1 SGHNT and CDR2 YYREEE (reference sequence).

The chain recombines TRBV10-3 with TRBJ1-1; no reliable D call. The V gene's germline CDR1 is ENHRY and CDR2 SYGVKD. This CDR3 region has 14 residues. V dropped 5 bases and J dropped 0 bases, with 10 bases sitting between them. The CDR3 is CAISTTIMNTEAFF. CDR3 in DNA: TGTGCCATCAGTACGACAATCATGAACACTGAAGCTTTCTTT.

The genes are TRBV7-2 and TRBJ1-3; TRBD1 aligns across 7 bases. Germline trimming cut 5 bases from V and 8 bases from J; bases unmatched to any gene: 9. CDR3 length: 14 residues. Germline CDR1 is SGHTA and CDR2 is FQGNSA. CDR3 coding DNA: TGTGCCAGCAGCCTAAGGGGGCGGGGGGACACCATATATTTT. Its translation: CASSLRGRGDTIYF.

The CDR3 DNA follows: TGTGCCTGGGGAGCGGGAGGCTCGATTCGCGAGCAGTACTTC. As protein: CAWGAGGSIREQYF. The chain has TRBV30 and TRBJ2-7; 9 nucleotides agree with TRBD2. CDR3 size: 14 residues. The V and J ends lost 5 bases and 6 bases, in that order; junction bases with no gene match: 11. From germline, CDR1 is GTSNPN and CDR2 SVGIG (reference sequence).

This clone was recorded a few times. The chain combines TRBV7-9 with TRBJ1-3, with TRBD1 matching 9 bases. After removal of 1 base from V and 3 bases from J, the junction contained 4 bases not matched to a gene. From germline, CDR1 is SEHNR and CDR2 FQNEAQ (reference sequence). CDR3 length: 16 residues. Written as DNA, the CDR3 is TGTGCCAGCAGCTTAGATACAGGGGGCTTTGGAAACACCATATATTTT. This gives the protein CASSLDTGGFGNTIYF.

This clone appeared a few times. The chain has TRBV30 and TRBJ1-4, with no clear D. Germline assignment: CDR1 GTSNPN and CDR2 SVGIG (reference sequence). The CDR3 loop spans 13 amino acids. Trimming removed 4 bases from V and 5 bases from J, with 11 bases in between. CDR3 nucleotide sequence: TGTGCCTGGAACCACCCTAACAATGAAAAACTGTTTTTT. Translation: CAWNHPNNEKLFF.

This clone has a single count. This chain links TRBV28 with TRBJ1-3, with D maybe TRBD1 (5 bases). With 9 bases removed from V and 4 bases from J, the gap between germline ends came to 16 bases. CDR3 length equals 14 residues. Germline V gene sequence: CDR1 MDHEN, CDR2 SYDVKM. The chain's CDR3 is CARVTQGLGNTIYF. In DNA, the CDR3 is TGTGCCAGGGTAACTCAGGGTTTGGGAAACACCATATATTTT.

This clone was found a few times. The chain is built from TRBV6-1 and TRBJ2-7; 8 nucleotides align to TRBD1. Germline CDR1 reads MNHNS; CDR2 reads SASEGT. This CDR3 spans 15 amino acids. With V trimmed by 2 bases and J by 6 bases, 9 bases remained unmatched. The CDR3 nucleotides read TGTGCCAGCAGTGAACTCCCCGGGACAGGCGGCGAGCAGTACTTC. Its protein product is CASSELPGTGGEQYF.

CDR3 loop: CAWNQASWQETQYF. Here the CDR3 DNA reads TGTGCCTGGAACCAAGCTAGCTGGCAAGAGACCCAGTACTTC. The chain employs TRBV30 and TRBJ2-5, with D possibly matching TRBD2 (5 bases). Per germline, CDR1 GTSNPN and CDR2 SVGIG (reference sequence). V lost 4 bases, J lost 2 bases, and 14 bases lay in between. CDR3 length: 14 amino acids.

The rearrangement joins TRBV10-1 to TRBJ1-1, with 7 bases lining up with TRBD1. V was clipped by 8 bases and J by 12 bases; unmatched bases: 6. Germline V lookup: CDR1 WNHNN, CDR2 SYGVQD (reference sequence). This CDR3 comprises 10 residues. The CDR3 reads CASGTGETFF. The CDR3 DNA sequence: TGCGCCAGCGGCACAGGGGAAACTTTCTTT.

The gene calls are TRBV30 and TRBJ1-2; no clear D gene. CDR3 size: 13 residues. Germline V lookup: CDR1 GTSNPN, CDR2 SVGIG (reference sequence). The V and J ends lost 3 bases and 3 bases respectively, with 11 bases between them. Here the CDR3 reads CAWRPDTDYGYTF. The DNA of the CDR3 is TGTGCCTGGAGACCCGACACGGACTATGGCTACACCTTC. The full variable domain, completed using reference TRBV30 and TRBJ1-2, is SQTIHQWPATLVQPVGSPLSLECTVEGTSNPNLYWYRQAAGRGLQLLFYSVGIGQISSEVPQNLSASRPQDRQFILSSKKLLLSDSGFYLCAWRPDTDYGYTFGSGTRLTVV.

The genes are TRBV4-3 and TRBJ1-6; the match to TRBD1 covers 10 bases. Germline loops: CDR1 LGHNA, CDR2 YSLEER. Unmatched junction bases numbered 4, after V lost 3 bases and J lost 5 bases. The CDR3 covers 16 residues. The CDR3, as DNA: TGCGCCAGCAGCCAGGGACAGGGGAGGGATAATTCACCCCTCCACTTT. It encodes CASSQGQGRDNSPLHF.

Notes on this clone: Sequence at one end of the junction differs from germline and may be a read error. In nucleotides, the CDR3 is TGTGCCACCAGCAGCAGGTCAGGAGGGCTGGGGATCTTT. It translates to CATSSRSGGLGIF. The chain recombines TRBV15 with TRBJ1-1; D is unresolved. This CDR3 has 13 amino acids. CDR1 and CDR2 (germline): LNHNV, YYDKDF (reference sequence).

V usage is TRBV15 and J usage is TRBJ2-5; D is perhaps TRBD1 (6 bases). The J call is doubtful: the DNA matches TRBJ2-7 better. Germline values: CDR1 LNHNV, CDR2 YYDKDF (reference sequence). The CDR3 extends over 14 amino acids. The CDR3 nucleotides are TGTGCCACCAGCAGAGATCAGGGGAACTACGAGCAGTACTTC. Amino acids: CATSRDQGNYEQYF.

The chain uses TRBV7-6 and TRBJ1-2; D unresolved. Germline CDR1 reads SGHVS; CDR2 reads FNYEAQ. Trimming stripped 4 bases from V and 4 bases from J, with 7 bases between. The CDR3 is 12 residues long. The CDR3 is CASSSSFYGYTF. The CDR3 DNA reads TGTGCCAGCAGCTCGAGTTTCTATGGCTACACCTTC. The variable domain in full, completed from reference TRBV7-6 and TRBJ1-2, reads GAGVSQSPRYKVTKRGQDVALRCDPISGHVSLYWYRQALGQGPEFLTYFNYEAQQDKSGLPNDRFSAERPEGSISTLTIQRTEQRDSAMYRCASSSSFYGYTFGSGTRLTVV.

The gene calls are TRBV29-1 and TRBJ2-3; 7 nucleotides line up with TRBD2. In germline, CDR1 is SQVTM, CDR2 ANQGSEA. The CDR3 contains 14 residues. V was pared by 8 bases and J by 2 bases, with 10 bases of the junction left unmatched. DNA for the CDR3: TGCAGCACCTCGAGCGGGACCTACACAGATACGCAGTATTTT. Residues: CSTSSGTYTDTQYF.

This chain uses TRBV7-2 with TRBJ2-7; TRBD1 might be the D (6 bases). Looked up from germline, CDR1 is SGHTA and CDR2 is FQGNSA. The germline V and J ends were trimmed by 4 bases and 0 bases, with 7 bases remaining between them. The CDR3 is 13 amino acids. CDR3 nucleotides: TGTGCCAGCAGCTACAGGGTCTCCTACGAGCAGTACTTC. Protein product: CASSYRVSYEQYF.